One sample yielded the 12 T cell receptor beta chains listed below, sequenced in a study of blood T cell repertoires in COVID-19. TCRdb's table, derived via immunoSEQ multiplex PCR, lists solely in-frame clones and lacks some. The table includes 200,000 to 250,000 clones, around 82% detected once. Sequencing was done on a sample of peripheral blood. The receptors stem from a human donor in a cohort sampled during active COVID-19.

The V and J genes are TRBV2 and TRBJ1-2; 7 nucleotides line up with TRBD1. V lost 5 bases, J lost 6 bases, and 21 bases stayed unmatched. CDR3 length: 18 residues. The V gene's germline CDR1 is SNHLY and CDR2 FYNNEI. CDR3 protein: CASSTHVPPDRVGHGYTF. The DNA of the CDR3 is TGTGCCAGCAGTACCCACGTCCCTCCCGACAGGGTTGGGCATGGCTACACCTTC.

The chain carries TRBV5-1 and TRBJ2-7, with D perhaps matching TRBD2 (5 bases). Trimming pared 0 bases from V and 12 bases from J, leaving 13 bases between. Germline lookup yields CDR1 SGHRS and CDR2 YFSETQ. The CDR3 loop spans 12 amino acids. Written as DNA, the CDR3 is TGCGCCAGCAGCTTGGACCAGGAGGATTTGTACTTC. Amino acids: CASSLDQEDLYF.

The chain carries TRBV29-1 and TRBJ2-1; D not certain. The V gene's germline CDR1 is SQVTM and CDR2 ANQGSEA. V was pared by 5 bases and J by 4 bases, with 12 bases between. This CDR3 contains 13 residues. CDR3 coding DNA: TGCAGCGTTAGAGCGTCGAGTTACAATGAGCAGTTCTTC. Encoded protein: CSVRASSYNEQFF.

The rearrangement uses TRBV29-1 and TRBJ1-1, with 9 nucleotides matching TRBD1. The CDR3 loop spans 14 amino acids. The V segment lost 6 bases and the J segment 5 bases; nucleotides outside the gene matches: 10. Germline values: CDR1 SQVTM, CDR2 ANQGSEA. The CDR3 sequence: CSVQRGQGSTEAFF. As DNA, the CDR3 is TGCAGCGTGCAACGGGGACAGGGAAGTACTGAAGCTTTCTTT.

This clone was counted once. The chain uses TRBV9 and TRBJ2-5; 9 positions agree with TRBD2. V shed 4 bases and J 4 bases; nucleotides not matched to a gene: 11. Germline CDR1 is SGDLS and CDR2 is YYNGEE. CDR3 length equals 16 residues. In DNA form, the CDR3 reads TGTGCCAGCAGCCCTAATTCCGGGACTAGCCGAGAGACCCAGTACTTC. Its translation: CASSPNSGTSRETQYF. The complete variable domain, with remaining parts taken from reference TRBV9 and TRBJ2-5, reads DSGVTQTPKHLITATGQRVTLRCSPRSGDLSVYWYQQSLDQGLQFLIQYYNGEERAKGNILERFSAQQFPDLHSELNLSSLELGDSALYFCASSPNSGTSRETQYFGPGTRLLVL.

This clone was counted between two and nine times. This chain connects TRBV7-2 to TRBJ2-5; D may be TRBD2 (7 bases). The CDR3 runs to 15 residues. CDR1 is SGHTA and CDR2 is FQGNSA in the germline V gene. The V and J ends lost 1 base and 10 bases respectively, with 19 bases between them. CDR3 sequence reads: CASSLVGGLMGDQYF. CDR3 nucleotide sequence: TGTGCCAGCAGCTTAGTCGGGGGGCTCATGGGGGACCAGTACTTC. Full variable domain (rest looked up from reference TRBV7-2 and TRBJ2-5): GAGVSQSPSNKVTEKGKDVELRCDPISGHTALYWYRQSLGQGLEFLIYFQGNSAPDKSGLPSDRFSAERTGGSVSTLTIQRTQQEDSAVYLCASSLVGGLMGDQYFGPGTRLLVL.

The chain uses TRBV6-5 and TRBJ1-1; D is perhaps TRBD1 (5 bases). The CDR3 runs 14 residues. CDR1 is MNHEY, CDR2 SVGAGI, per germline. Deletions cut 2 bases from V and 0 bases from J, with 7 bases between. The CDR3 DNA reads TGTGCCAGCAGTTACGACAGAATGAACACTGAAGCTTTCTTT. Its translation: CASSYDRMNTEAFF.

This clone has more than one count but fewer than ten. The chain is built from TRBV4-2 and TRBJ2-1; possible D gene TRBD2, 6 bases. This CDR3 is 14 amino acids long. Germline CDR1 and CDR2: LGHNA and YNFKEQ. V was pared by 1 base and J by 10 bases, with 14 bases between. CDR3 region: CASSQVVADGEQFF. As DNA, the CDR3 is TGTGCCAGCAGCCAAGTAGTAGCGGATGGCGAGCAGTTCTTC.

The chain combines TRBV2 with TRBJ2-5; 9 bases agree with TRBD2. V trimming: 9 bases; J trimming: 5 bases; junction bases outside the gene matches: 10. The CDR3 totals 14 residues. Germline V gives CDR1 SNHLY, CDR2 FYNNEI. Here the CDR3 reads CASHGQTSGETQYF. The CDR3 DNA reads TGTGCCAGTCATGGGCAAACTAGCGGGGAGACCCAGTACTTC.

This clone has only one observation. In nucleotides, the CDR3 is TGCGCCAGCAGCTCCGGACTCAGGGAGGGAGAGACCCAGTACTTC. Encoded protein: CASSSGLREGETQYF. The rearrangement uses TRBV5-1 and TRBJ2-5; 7 nucleotides align to TRBD2. Germline trimming cut 3 bases from V and 4 bases from J; bases unmatched to any gene: 9. From germline, CDR1 is SGHRS and CDR2 YFSETQ. CDR3 length: 15 amino acids. Supplemented by reference TRBV5-1 and TRBJ2-5, the full variable domain reads KAGVTQTPRYLIKTRGQQVTLSCSPISGHRSVSWYQQTPGQGLQFLFEYFSETQRNKGNFPGRFSGRQFSNSRSEMNVSTLELGDSALYLCASSSGLREGETQYFGPGTRLLVL.

The CDR3 DNA is TGTGCCAGCAGCTTGGGGGGCAGGGCTGAAGGGCCACCCCTCCACTTT. This codes for CASSLGGRAEGPPLHF. The chain links TRBV5-6 to TRBJ1-6; tentatively, D is TRBD1 (5 bases). The CDR3 consists of 16 residues. V lost 0 bases and J lost 11, with 18 bases in between. The germline V gene has CDR1 SGHDT and CDR2 YYEEEE.

V is TRBV30 and J is TRBJ2-1, with TRBD1 matching 9 bases. The CDR3 extends over 13 amino acids. Germline values: CDR1 GTSNPN, CDR2 SVGIG (reference sequence). V lost 2 bases to trimming and J lost 13 bases; unmatched junction nucleotides: 9. CDR3 in DNA: TGTGCCTGGAGTCCTCACAGGGGGCGGAAACAGTTCTTC. This encodes CAWSPHRGRKQFF.